In this sample, the clone carrying this T cell receptor beta chain turned up many times. The antigen is unknown. This entry comes from a study of T cells after yellow fever vaccination. Study at large: The SMART-Seq v4 Ultra Low Input method served to prepare the low-cell-number fractions. General study findings and limits: There was a small share of clonotypes that showed up in both the CD4 and CD8 compartments. Primary-vaccination clones mostly resurfaced post-booster (about 95% CD4, roughly 90% CD8).

V shed 5 bases and J shed 0 bases, with 13 bases lying between them. Germline V gives CDR1 MNHNY, CDR2 SVGAGI (reference sequence). This CDR3 spans 15 amino acids. As TCR cDNA was made by 5'RACE template switching, a universal primer site and UMIs were added. TCRdb reanalysed the 5' RACE reads using MiXCR and keeps one entry per CDR3 protein. Among approximately 330,000 distinct CDR3 sequences listed, roughly an eighth were seen once. The TCR sequence derives from a young man who received the YFV17D yellow fever vaccine. This chain links TRBV6-6 with TRBJ1-2, with D unresolved. The sequencing here drew on CD4+ T cells sorted from PBMCs, taken 15 days after the yellow fever booster vaccination. The CDR3 DNA follows: TGTGCCAGCAGTCTCGGCTCGGGCACTAACTATGGCTACACCTTC. This codes for CASSLGSGTNYGYTF.